This entry lists 31 T cell receptor beta chains sequenced from one sample in a study of T cells in tumors after PD-1 blockade. Profiling relied on immunoSEQ multiplex PCR, and the TCRdb table lists in-frame clones only, not all of them. Among around 60,000 clones listed, around 77% were seen once. The specimen was PBMCs, collected before anti-PD-1 treatment. Every receptor here comes from a human donor with basal cell carcinoma.

The chain employs TRBV4-1 and TRBJ2-6; maybe TRBD1 (5 bases). The CDR3 has 20 residues. From germline, CDR1 is MGHRA and CDR2 YSYEKL. Trimming took 0 bases from V and 0 from J, leaving 18 bases between them. CDR3 bases: TGCGCCAGCAGCCAAGATGAGAGGACAAATCTGATCTCTGGGGCCAACGTCCTGACTTTC. This gives the protein CASSQDERTNLISGANVLTF.

The V and J genes are TRBV6-6 and TRBJ1-3, with 7 bases identical to TRBD1. CDR1 is MNHNY and CDR2 is SVGAGI in the germline V gene (reference sequence). This CDR3 is built from 16 residues. After removal of 4 bases from V and 0 bases from J, the junction contained 6 bases not matched to a gene. CDR3 loop: CASSSGQAYSGNTIYF. The CDR3 DNA is TGTGCCAGCAGTTCAGGACAGGCCTACTCTGGAAACACCATATATTTT.

This rearrangement joins TRBV4-2 to TRBJ1-1, with D possibly being TRBD1 (6 bases). Trimming stripped 1 base from V and 5 bases from J, with 14 bases between. CDR1 and CDR2 (germline): LGHNA, YNFKEQ. This CDR3 region has 15 residues. As DNA, the CDR3 is TGTGCCAGCAGCCAAGCTGGGAGGGGGAGAACTGAAGCTTTCTTT. This encodes CASSQAGRGRTEAFF.

The chain joins TRBV10-2 to TRBJ2-3; 8 bases line up with TRBD2. Unmatched junction bases numbered 5, after V lost 6 bases and J lost 3 bases. This CDR3 spans 14 amino acids. Germline CDR1 reads WSHSY; CDR2 reads SAAADI. The CDR3 here is CASSGGAWTDTQYF. CDR3 in DNA: TGCGCCAGCAGCGGGGGGGCCTGGACAGATACGCAGTATTTT.

The rearrangement links TRBV5-4 to TRBJ2-2; D not certain. CDR3 size: 13 residues. CDR1 and CDR2 (germline): SGHNT, YYREEE (reference sequence). Trimming shortened V by 0 bases and J by 4 bases, and 4 bases separated the two germline ends. CDR3 in amino acids: CASSLVATGELFF. CDR3 bases: TGTGCCAGCAGCTTGGTGGCCACCGGGGAGCTGTTTTTT.

The CDR3, as DNA: TGCGCCAGCAGCCAAGGGACCTCTACCATCCCAGCTTTCTTT. This codes for CASSQGTSTIPAFF. The genes are TRBV4-1 and TRBJ1-1; D gene ambiguous. Germline-derived CDR1 and CDR2 are MGHRA and YSYEKL. V lost 1 base to trimming and J lost 10 bases, with 16 bases between them. This CDR3 is built from 14 residues.

This clone is medium-sized (0.01 to 0.1%) in the sample. This rearrangement joins TRBV5-6 to TRBJ1-1; the D gene is possibly TRBD1 (5 bases). V lost 1 base, J lost 6 bases, and 19 bases lay in between. CDR3 length equals 16 residues. CDR1 SGHDT and CDR2 YYEEEE come from the germline V gene. CDR3 protein: CASSLYGAGGFSEAFF. DNA for the CDR3: TGTGCCAGCAGCTTGTACGGGGCCGGGGGTTTTTCTGAAGCTTTCTTT.

The V gene is TRBV19, the J gene TRBJ2-5; the D is unclear. CDR1 LNHDA and CDR2 SQIVND come from the germline V gene (reference sequence). CDR3 length: 13 residues. Trimming left V 2 bases short and J 5 bases short, with 9 bases between. CDR3 nucleotides: TGTGCCAGTAGTATATCTAGGCTTGAGACCCAGTACTTC. It yields the protein CASSISRLETQYF.

The V call is TRBV7-3, the J call TRBJ2-3, with TRBD2 matching over 7 bases. The germline V gene has CDR1 SGHTA and CDR2 FQGTGA. The V gene end was trimmed by 5 bases and the J gene end by 1 base; junction bases not matched to a gene: 3. The CDR3 loop spans 14 amino acids. This CDR3 reads CASSQAGGTDTQYF. The CDR3, as DNA: TGTGCCAGCAGCCAGGCGGGGGGCACAGATACGCAGTATTTT.

The sample holds one count of this clone. J is TRBJ2-1 and V is TRBV30, with TRBD2 as a possible D gene (6 bases). This CDR3 has 14 amino acids. The V and J ends lost 1 base and 12 bases respectively, with 19 bases between them. The germline CDR1 and CDR2 sequences are GTSNPN and SVGIG (reference sequence). The CDR3 loop is CAWSGKGGVRGQFF. CDR3 sequence (DNA): TGTGCCTGGAGTGGAAAAGGAGGGGTTAGGGGGCAGTTCTTC.

V is TRBV21-1 and J is TRBJ1-6. TRBV21-1 is annotated as a pseudogene. This CDR3 region has 14 residues. The CDR3 bases are TGTGCCAGCAGCCCGGGGCGGCCCTCTGAGTCCCTCCACTTT. Amino acids: CASSPGRPSESLHF.

The chain couples TRBV5-1 to TRBJ1-4; 8 nucleotides match TRBD1. This CDR3 has 15 residues. J gave up 5 bases and V 3 bases, and 6 bases lay outside the gene matches. Germline loops: CDR1 SGHRS, CDR2 YFSETQ. CDR3 amino acids: CASSSRTGSNEKLFF. The DNA of the CDR3 is TGCGCCAGCAGCTCAAGGACAGGGTCAAATGAAAAACTGTTTTTT. Variable domain in full (rest from reference TRBV5-1 and TRBJ1-4): KAGVTQTPRYLIKTRGQQVTLSCSPISGHRSVSWYQQTPGQGLQFLFEYFSETQRNKGNFPGRFSGRQFSNSRSEMNVSTLELGDSALYLCASSSRTGSNEKLFFGSGTQLSVL.

This clone has a single count. The rearrangement links TRBV30 to TRBJ1-5; D is unresolved. The V and J ends lost 0 bases and 9 bases respectively, with 9 bases between them. CDR1 and CDR2 (germline): GTSNPN, SVGIG (reference sequence). The length of the CDR3 is 12 residues. The CDR3 loop reads CAWSVPGGPQHF. CDR3 nucleotides: TGTGCCTGGAGTGTACCGGGAGGGCCCCAGCATTTT.

The chain links TRBV7-6 to TRBJ2-7; 8 nucleotides align to TRBD1. Unmatched junction bases numbered 8, after V lost 5 bases and J lost 2 bases. Germline V gene lookup returns CDR1 SGHVS and CDR2 FNYEAQ. The length of the CDR3 is 15 residues. The CDR3 spells CASSPWTGRTYEQYF. DNA for the CDR3: TGTGCCAGCAGCCCATGGACAGGGAGGACCTACGAGCAGTACTTC.

DNA of the CDR3: TGTGCCAGCAGCTCCGTTGGGGCGGCCTACGAGCAGTACTTC. Translated: CASSSVGAAYEQYF. V gene TRBV7-9 combines with J gene TRBJ2-7, with a tentative D call TRBD1 (5 bases). This CDR3 has 14 residues. Germline V gene lookup returns CDR1 SEHNR and CDR2 FQNEAQ (reference sequence). V was cut by 4 bases and J by 2 bases, with 12 bases left in between.

The chain joins TRBV3-1 (or the pseudogene TRBV3-2) to TRBJ2-3, with TRBD2 as a possible D gene (5 bases). Germline values: CDR1 LGHDT, CDR2 YNNKEL (reference sequence). V dropped 4 bases and J dropped 6 bases, with 5 bases sitting between them. This CDR3 contains 11 residues. Here the CDR3 DNA reads TGTGCCAGCAGCCCGGGGGATACGCAGTATTTT. Translation gives CASSPGDTQYF.

This clone was found a few times. This rearrangement joins TRBV7-9 to TRBJ2-1, with TRBD2 matching over 10 bases. The J segment lost 6 bases and the V segment lost 5 bases, leaving 10 bases of the junction unmatched. This CDR3 comprises 16 residues. Germline CDR1 is SEHNR and CDR2 is FQNEAQ (reference sequence). The CDR3 region is CASSPTGQRGGNEQFF. The CDR3 DNA sequence: TGTGCCAGCAGCCCCACGGGCCAGCGGGGGGGCAATGAGCAGTTCTTC.

The chain recombines TRBV19 with TRBJ2-4; D is possibly TRBD1 or TRBD2 (5 bases each). This CDR3 comprises 13 residues. The germline CDR1 and CDR2 sequences are LNHDA and SQIVND (reference sequence). Between the trimmed V and J ends, which lost 10 bases and 0 bases, there was a span of 10 bases. The CDR3 DNA follows: TGTGCCACCAAAGGGACAGCCAAAAACATTCAGTACTTC. It yields the protein CATKGTAKNIQYF.

The chain employs TRBV6-6 and TRBJ1-2; D possibly corresponds to TRBD1 (5 bases). This CDR3 contains 15 residues. From germline, CDR1 is MNHNY and CDR2 SVGAGI (reference sequence). Deletions cut 9 bases from V and 0 bases from J, with 17 bases between. The CDR3 nucleotides read TGTGCCAGTAGACCCGGAGGGGACGCTAACTATGGCTACACCTTC. Amino acids: CASRPGGDANYGYTF.

This chain connects TRBV5-4 to TRBJ2-5, with D tentatively TRBD2 (6 bases). Germline V CDR1 and CDR2: SGHNT, YYREEE (reference sequence). V gave up 4 bases and J gave up 5 bases, with 18 bases separating them. This CDR3 spans 15 amino acids. The CDR3 nucleotides read TGTGCCAGCAGCCGACGGACTATGCTCCGGGAGACCCAGTACTTC. Translating gives CASSRRTMLRETQYF.

This clone has only a few counts. This chain joins TRBV6-5 and TRBJ2-7; D may be TRBD1 (8 bases). Germline values: CDR1 MNHEY, CDR2 SVGAGI. V was trimmed by 7 bases and J by 0 bases, leaving 16 bases between them. CDR3 length equals 15 residues. The CDR3 is CASTTGGGSSYEQYF. CDR3 sequence (DNA): TGTGCCAGCACTACAGGGGGGGGTAGCTCCTACGAGCAGTACTTC.

The chain carries TRBV7-9 and TRBJ2-3; D not certain. Germline CDR1 is SEHNR and CDR2 is FQNEAQ (reference sequence). V dropped 0 bases and J dropped 3 bases, with 7 bases sitting between them. The CDR3 spans 14 residues. The CDR3 DNA reads as TGTGCCAGCAGCTTAGCAACCACAACAGATACGCAGTATTTT. Translated, it gives CASSLATTTDTQYF.

V gene TRBV10-2 combines with J gene TRBJ1-1; D ambiguous. V shed 3 bases and J shed 3 bases, with 17 bases lying between them. This CDR3 comprises 16 residues. The germline V gene encodes CDR1 WSHSY and CDR2 SAAADI. The CDR3 coding sequence is TGCGCCAGCAGTGACTTCGACCATCCTGGGCACACTGAAGCTTTCTTT. It yields the protein CASSDFDHPGHTEAFF.

This clone came up once. The chain is built from TRBV5-5 and TRBJ2-5; 10 nucleotides align to TRBD2. Germline trimming cut 0 bases from V and 4 bases from J; bases unmatched to any gene: 3. The germline CDR1 and CDR2 sequences are SGHKS and YYEKEE (reference sequence). This CDR3 is built from 15 residues. DNA for the CDR3: TGTGCCAGCAGCTTGGGTTCTAGCGGGGGAGAGACCCAGTACTTC. It encodes CASSLGSSGGETQYF.

In this sample, this clone turned up a few times. This chain uses TRBV6-4 with TRBJ2-5; 7 nucleotides match TRBD2. This CDR3 region has 15 residues. The ends lost 3 bases at V and 3 bases at J; junction bases unmatched: 7. Germline loops: CDR1 MRHNA, CDR2 SNTAGT. The CDR3 protein is CASSEGTSGEETQYF. Written as DNA, the CDR3 is TGTGCCAGCAGTGAAGGGACCAGCGGGGAAGAGACCCAGTACTTC.

The chain links TRBV9 to TRBJ2-1, with 11 positions matching TRBD2. The J segment lost 4 bases and the V segment lost 2 bases, leaving 8 bases of the junction unmatched. From germline, CDR1 is SGDLS and CDR2 YYNGEE. This CDR3 spans 17 amino acids. CDR3 region: CASSVGPGLAEYNEQFF. Here the CDR3 DNA reads TGTGCCAGCAGCGTGGGACCGGGACTAGCGGAATACAATGAGCAGTTCTTC. The entire variable domain, with the rest obtained from reference TRBV9 and TRBJ2-1, is as follows: DSGVTQTPKHLITATGQRVTLRCSPRSGDLSVYWYQQSLDQGLQFLIQYYNGEERAKGNILERFSAQQFPDLHSELNLSSLELGDSALYFCASSVGPGLAEYNEQFFGPGTRLTVL.

The J gene is TRBJ1-5, the V gene TRBV19, with 9 nucleotides matching TRBD1. CDR1 and CDR2 from the germline V gene are LNHDA and SQIVND (reference sequence). V shed 7 bases, J shed 2 bases, and the junction held 3 bases outside the gene matches. CDR3 size: 14 residues. In DNA, the CDR3 is TGTGCCAGTAATACAGGGGGCGGCAATCAGCCCCAGCATTTT. As protein: CASNTGGGNQPQHF.

The CDR3 region has the DNA TGTGCCAGCAGCCCACAGGGTTCTGGGGCCAACGTCCTGACTTTC. Its translation is CASSPQGSGANVLTF. The chain couples TRBV5-6 to TRBJ2-6; weak D call: TRBD1 (6 bases). This CDR3 contains 15 residues. V was shortened by 4 bases and J by 1 base, with 9 bases between the two germline ends. Germline V lookup: CDR1 SGHDT, CDR2 YYEEEE.

In nucleotides, the CDR3 is TGCAGCGTTGTGGGGCACAGGGAAAGTCCTTCGGGTGGCTACACCTTC. This gives the protein CSVVGHRESPSGGYTF. The J gene is TRBJ1-2, the V gene TRBV29-1, with a weak D call TRBD1 (6 bases). Germline V CDR1 and CDR2: SQVTM, ANQGSEA. This CDR3 region has 16 residues. V was cut by 4 bases and J by 7 bases, with 25 bases left in between.

The chain links TRBV5-1 to TRBJ1-2; 7 bases are a match to TRBD1. Trimming took 0 bases from V and 3 from J; bases not matched to a gene: 11. This CDR3 has 17 amino acids. The germline gives CDR1 SGHRS, CDR2 YFSETQ. The CDR3 DNA reads as TGCGCCAGCAGCTTGGAACTCACAGGGGCTGCGGACTATGGCTACACCTTC. Translation: CASSLELTGAADYGYTF. The variable domain in full, with the rest retrieved from reference TRBV5-1 and TRBJ1-2, is KAGVTQTPRYLIKTRGQQVTLSCSPISGHRSVSWYQQTPGQGLQFLFEYFSETQRNKGNFPGRFSGRQFSNSRSEMNVSTLELGDSALYLCASSLELTGAADYGYTFGSGTRLTVV.

The rearrangement links TRBV19 to TRBJ2-1, with 9 bases lining up with TRBD1. The CDR3 totals 17 residues. Germline V gene lookup returns CDR1 LNHDA and CDR2 SQIVND (reference sequence). After removal of 3 bases from V and 9 bases from J, the junction contained 15 bases not matched to a gene. Here the CDR3 DNA reads TGTGCCAGTAGTATTTGGGCCGGGACAGGGACAGTCGGTGAGCAGTTCTTC. Its translation is CASSIWAGTGTVGEQFF.